This TCR beta chain was sequenced for a study of OX40 agonist ivuxolimab in advanced cancers. Study information: Ivuxolimab, an antibody that agonizes OX40 (CD134), was administered to the patients. The patients received ivuxolimab by intravenous route every 2 weeks at 0.01 to 10 mg/kg.

The table came from immunoSEQ multiplex PCR; TCRdb's copy has only in-frame clones and leaves some out. This sample carries about 130,000 clones, about 90% of them seen once, and the ten largest clones take 0.7% to 0.85%. The CDR3 length is 18 residues. V lost 4 bases and J lost 3; bases outside the gene matches: 8. CDR1 ENHRY and CDR2 SYGVKD come from the germline V gene. The rearrangement joins TRBV10-3 to TRBJ2-1; 14 bases map to TRBD2. The material sequenced was CD4+ or CD8+ T cells sorted from blood, taken in a trial of the OX40 agonist ivuxolimab. The sequence came from an adult with an advanced solid tumor such as melanoma, head and neck, liver or kidney cancer. This CDR3 reads CAISAASGLAGVYNEQFF. Written as DNA, the CDR3 is TGTGCCATCAGTGCGGCCTCGGGACTAGCGGGAGTCTACAATGAGCAGTTCTTC.